A selection of T cell receptor beta chains follows, all from one sample in a study of cytomegalovirus exposure and HLA in healthy donors. Using immunoSEQ multiplex PCR, the repertoire was profiled, and TCRdb retains in-frame clones only, with some absent. The sample records about 120,000 clones, 63% being singletons. Sequences were obtained from PBMCs. These receptors all stem from a man in his forties in good health and CMV-seropositive. Each CDR3 is given with its conserved first and last residue. The D gene is left open where the match is weak. Expanded clones are given a class, and other clones once, few, many or no size at all.

abundance | d_gene | j_gene | v_gene | CDR3aa | CDR3nt
once | TRBD1 | TRBJ1-1 | TRBV27 | CASSTTGLNTEAFF | TGTGCCAGCAGTACGACAGGGTTGAACACTGAAGCTTTCTTT
- | TRBD2 | TRBJ2-7 | TRBV12-5 | CASGLVPGGRGYEQYF | TGTGCTAGTGGTTTGGTACCGGGAGGGCGTGGCTACGAGCAGTACTTC
- | TRBD2 | TRBJ2-4 | TRBV5-1 | CASNTGTSENIQYF | TGCGCCAGCAACACCGGGACTAGCGAAAACATTCAGTACTTC
- | TRBD2 | TRBJ2-3 | TRBV6-4 | CASSPVAGGTDTQYF | TGTGCCAGCAGCCCGGTAGCGGGAGGCACAGATACGCAGTATTTT
- | - | TRBJ2-3 | TRBV5-6 | CASSLWSGSERTDTQYF | TGTGCCAGCAGTCTCTGGAGCGGTAGCGAGAGGACAGATACGCAGTATTTT
- | TRBD1 | TRBJ1-2 | TRBV7-9 | CASSLGNPGQSYGYTF | TGTGCCAGCAGCTTAGGGAATCCGGGACAGAGTTATGGCTACACCTTC
- | TRBD1 | TRBJ2-3 | TRBV2 | CASRPGQTFTDTQYF | TGTGCCAGCAGGCCGGGACAGACATTCACAGATACGCAGTATTTT
- | - | TRBJ2-5 | TRBV6-1 | CASRDTFSTGTQYF | TGTGCCAGCAGGGACACGTTTTCCACGGGGACCCAGTACTTC
- | - | TRBJ2-5 | TRBV7-8 | CASSLGAEETQYF | TGTGCCAGCAGCTTAGGAGCGGAAGAGACCCAGTACTTC
- | - | TRBJ1-5 | TRBV10-3 | CAIRGDSNQPQHF | TGTGCCATCAGGGGAGATAGCAATCAGCCCCAGCATTTT
- | - | TRBJ2-5 | TRBV4-3 | CASSQDRGPRETQYF | TGCGCCAGCAGCCAAGACAGGGGCCCTCGGGAGACCCAGTACTTC
- | - | TRBJ2-6 | TRBV29-1 | CSVAIVAGANVLTF | TGCAGCGTTGCAATAGTGGCTGGGGCCAACGTCCTGACTTTC
- | TRBD1 | TRBJ2-7 | TRBV6-5 | CASSLGGMTYEQYF | TGTGCCAGCAGCCTAGGGGGCATGACCTACGAGCAGTACTTC
- | - | TRBJ1-5 | TRBV29-1 | CSVEDGGNQPQHF | TGCAGCGTTGAAGATGGAGGGAATCAGCCCCAGCATTTT
- | - | TRBJ2-3 | TRBV6-1 | CASSARGSTDTQYF | TGTGCCAGCAGTGCGAGGGGGAGCACAGATACGCAGTATTTT
- | TRBD1 | TRBJ1-2 | TRBV5-6 | CASSPDRNYGYTF | TGTGCCAGCAGCCCGGACAGGAACTATGGCTACACCTTC
few | - | TRBJ2-3 | TRBV6-5 | CASSYNIASTDTQYF | TGTGCCAGCAGTTACAACATCGCTAGCACAGATACGCAGTATTTT
few | - | TRBJ2-7 | TRBV29-1 | CSVDSPRGAYEQYF | TGCAGCGTTGATAGTCCCAGGGGGGCCTACGAGCAGTACTTC
- | TRBD1 | TRBJ1-1 | TRBV7-9 | CASSARTGGNTEAFF | TGTGCCAGCAGCGCGAGGACAGGGGGAAACACTGAAGCTTTCTTT
- | - | TRBJ1-2 | TRBV5-1 | CASRPGDYGYTF | TGCGCCAGCCGCCCGGGAGACTATGGCTACACCTTC
- | TRBD1 | TRBJ2-7 | TRBV27 | CASSRDSRYEQYF | TGTGCCAGCAGCCGGGACAGTCGTTACGAGCAGTACTTC
few | TRBD2 | TRBJ2-7 | TRBV5-1 | CASRPVGGALAGALSYEQYF | TGCGCCAGCAGACCGGTCGGGGGCGCCCTAGCGGGAGCACTATCCTACGAGCAGTACTTC
- | TRBD2 | TRBJ2-7 | TRBV6-1 | CASSELGRGAGEQYF | TGTGCCAGCAGTGAGCTAGGGCGGGGGGCAGGGGAGCAGTACTTC
- | TRBD2 | TRBJ2-1 | TRBV27 | CASSSGTSGLKGFF | TGTGCCAGCAGTTCTGGGACTAGCGGTTTAAAGGGGTTCTTC
- | - | TRBJ1-1 | TRBV14 | CASSQGAGRYTEAFF | TGTGCCAGCAGCCAAGGGGCAGGGCGGTACACTGAAGCTTTCTTT
- | TRBD1 | TRBJ1-2 | TRBV5-5 | CASSLAQGGGYTF | TGTGCCAGCAGCTTGGCGCAGGGGGGAGGCTACACCTTC
- | TRBD2 | TRBJ2-3 | TRBV7-3 | CASSLREGDTQYF | TGTGCCAGCAGCTTGCGGGAGGGAGATACGCAGTATTTT
few | TRBD1 | TRBJ1-5 | TRBV6-4 | CASGYRGVGDQPQHF | TGTGCCAGCGGGTACAGGGGGGTAGGCGATCAGCCCCAGCATTTT
once | - | TRBJ2-7 | TRBV21-1 | CASGRGVGKQYF | TGTGCCAGCGGGAGGGGGGTTGGTAAGCAGTACTTC
- | TRBD2 | TRBJ2-7 | TRBV19 | CASSPLADSSYEQYF | TGTGCCAGTAGCCCCCTAGCGGATAGCTCCTACGAGCAGTACTTC
few | - | TRBJ1-1 | TRBV5-1 | CASSLEGRGGTEAFF | TGCGCCAGCAGCTTGGAAGGCAGGGGAGGGACTGAAGCTTTCTTT
- | - | TRBJ2-1 | TRBV7-8 | CASSLAGSSYNEQFF | TGTGCCAGCAGCTTAGCGGGGAGCTCCTACAATGAGCAGTTCTTC
- | - | TRBJ1-1 | TRBV28 | CASSFPGNRRKNTEAFF | TGTGCCAGCAGTTTTCCTGGGAACAGGAGAAAGAACACTGAAGCTTTCTTT
- | TRBD1 | TRBJ2-7 | TRBV10-3 | CATLGTGKSEQYF | TGTGCCACCCTCGGGACAGGGAAGAGTGAGCAGTACTTC
- | - | TRBJ2-1 | TRBV9 | CASSVENGGRYNEQFF | TGTGCCAGCAGCGTAGAGAACGGGGGGCGTTACAATGAGCAGTTCTTC
many | - | TRBJ2-5 | TRBV5-4 | CASRGGETQYF | TGTGCCAGCCGAGGGGGAGAGACCCAGTACTTC
- | - | TRBJ2-7 | TRBV4-1 | CASSLPRAGESYEQYF | TGCGCCAGCAGCCTCCCCAGGGCAGGGGAATCCTACGAGCAGTACTTC
few | - | TRBJ2-3 | TRBV7-9 | CASSLGRAPGSDTQYF | TGTGCCAGCAGCTTAGGGAGGGCCCCTGGCTCGGATACGCAGTATTTT
- | - | TRBJ2-3 | TRBV9 | CASSVEASALDTQYF | TGTGCCAGCAGCGTAGAAGCTAGCGCCCTCGATACGCAGTATTTT
few | - | TRBJ1-1 | TRBV2 | CASSALATKSEAFF | TGTGCCAGCAGTGCGTTGGCAACTAAGTCGGAAGCTTTCTTT
- | - | TRBJ1-2 | TRBV2 | CASTGNYGYTF | TGTGCCAGCACAGGAAACTATGGCTACACCTTC
few | - | TRBJ1-5 | TRBV2 | CASSRLAGEFNQPQHF | TGTGCCAGCAGCCGGCTCGCAGGGGAATTCAATCAGCCCCAGCATTTT
- | TRBD2 | TRBJ2-1 | TRBV27 | CASSSFGRGNEQFF | TGTGCCAGCAGTTCATTCGGGAGGGGGAATGAGCAGTTCTTC
- | - | TRBJ1-1 | TRBV6-6 | CASSYSRLSFGGEAFF | TGTGCCAGCAGTTACTCGAGGCTGTCGTTCGGGGGTGAAGCTTTCTTT
- | - | TRBJ2-7 | TRBV25-1 | CASSVGAYEQYF | TGTGCCAGCAGTGTGGGCGCCTACGAGCAGTACTTC
- | - | TRBJ2-3 | TRBV2 | CASSDRKRQSPNRVSTDTQYF | TGTGCCAGCAGCGACCGAAAGCGCCAGAGTCCCAACAGGGTTAGCACAGATACGCAGTATTTT
- | - | TRBJ1-4 | TRBV7-2 | CASSQQPLNEKLFF | TGTGCCAGCAGCCAACAGCCCCTTAATGAAAAACTGTTTTTT
- | - | TRBJ2-3 | TRBV27 | CASSLLNTDTQYF | TGTGCCAGCAGTCTATTAAACACAGATACGCAGTATTTT
- | - | TRBJ1-5 | TRBV30 | CAWSDTGGSNQPQHF | TGTGCCTGGAGTGATACGGGGGGAAGCAATCAGCCCCAGCATTTT
few | - | TRBJ1-1 | TRBV27 | CASSRYRNTENTEAFF | TGTGCCAGCAGTCGTTATCGAAATACAGAAAACACTGAAGCTTTCTTT
- | - | TRBJ2-2 | TRBV12-2 | CASRLVRQANTGELFF | TGTGCAAGTCGCTTAGTTAGGCAGGCGAACACCGGGGAGCTGTTTTTT